This entry concerns a single T cell receptor beta chain. Its antigen is currently unknown. This record comes from a study of T cell responses to AZD1222 COVID-19 vaccine. Study-wide findings and caveats: Reportedly, nearly half of unique spike TCRs recognized epitopes outside B.1.351/B.1.1.7 mutations. Most donors were white British, females outnumbered males, and clonal diversity was possibly underestimated. Baseline seropositivity characterized only a handful of AZD1222 recipients.

The CDR3 is made up of 15 amino acids. V dropped 3 bases and J dropped 0 bases, with 9 bases sitting between them. The V gene's germline CDR1 is SNHLY and CDR2 FYNNEI. Assay used: immunoSEQ multiplex PCR; TCRdb lists only in-frame clones, some missing. Of roughly 100,000 clones listed, approximately 88% are singletons. The clonotype was recovered from an adult in good health. The genes are TRBV2 and TRBJ2-4; D uncertain. The starting material was peripheral blood, obtained on day 0 of AZD1222 vaccination. DNA of the CDR3: TGTGCCAGCAGTGAGGGTCTGATAGCCAAAAACATTCAGTACTTC. This translates into CASSEGLIAKNIQYF. Full variable domain (outside the CDR3, taken from reference TRBV2 and TRBJ2-4): EPEVTQTPSHQVTQMGQEVILRCVPISNHLYFYWYRQILGQKVEFLVSFYNNEISEKSEIFDDQFSVERPDGSNFTLKIRSTKLEDSAMYFCASSEGLIAKNIQYFGAGTRLSVL.